The T cell receptor beta chain under discussion was sequenced for a study of blood T cells in healthy people across ages. Through a sample-barcoded 5' primer and a J-beta primer mix, a second PCR was run for about 6 to 11 cycles. TCRdb re-called the 5' RACE reads through MiXCR, storing one row per CDR3 protein. The sample records more than 650,000 distinct CDR3 sequences, approximately 21% being singletons. Notes on the study in general: Considered underestimates were the diversity estimates obtained from one million T cells.

The table lists this clonotype with a few counts. No antigen is known for it. Germline V lookup: CDR1 DFQATT, CDR2 SNEGSKA (reference sequence). Between the trimmed V and J ends, which lost 5 bases and 5 bases, there was a span of 13 bases. The CDR3 is 13 amino acids. The receptor was isolated from a man between 65 and 85 years old in good health. The chain has TRBV20-1 and TRBJ1-5, with unresolved D. The sequencing sample was made of blood. The CDR3 sequence: CSAGGQFDQPQHF. The CDR3 bases are TGCAGTGCTGGCGGGCAGTTTGATCAGCCCCAGCATTTT.